Sequencing of this T cell receptor beta chain was carried out in a study of monozygotic twins with inflammatory bowel disease. Notes on the study in general: Compared with healthy co-twins, IBD patients showed reduced TCRbeta repertoire diversity by inverse Simpson.

TCRdb reanalyzed the 5' RACE reads, giving one entry per CDR3 protein sequence and no DNA. This repertoire includes 350,000 to 550,000 distinct CDR3 sequences. As regards this clonotype: Its antigen is not identified.

CDR1 and CDR2 from the germline V gene are SGHDT and YYEEEE. This CDR3 comprises 14 residues. This receptor was identified in a human donor with ulcerative colitis or Crohn's disease, or a healthy co-twin of an affected twin (not recorded which). The chain carries TRBV5-6 and TRBJ1-2. Sequenced sample: blood. Here the CDR3 reads CASSTPPADYGYTF.